Detailed here is one T cell receptor beta chain. Its antigen is not identified. These data are taken from a study of T cells expressing NK-cell markers. Overall study: TCR beta repertoires came from sorted CD3+CD56+NKG2C+, CD3+CD56+NKG2C- and CD3+CD56-NKG2C+ T cells. Most of the eight sequenced donors were HCMV-seropositive; one was seronegative. Study-wide results and caveats: These same clonotypes (in a handful of donors) also led the CD3+CD56-NKG2C+ fraction. NKG2C+ dominant clonotypes from roughly 6 donors made up about 1.0-7.0% of CD8+ T cells.

This CDR3 spans 17 amino acids. Germline V lookup: CDR1 MNHEY, CDR2 SVGAGI. TCRdb re-called the 5' RACE reads; one entry per CDR3 protein, DNA not given. Here the sample table reports hundreds of thousands of distinct CDR3 sequences. The TCR sequence derives from a woman between 18 and 75 years old in good health. The source material was blood T cells: a sorted CD56 or NKG2C T cell subset, CD4+ or CD8+ T cells, or bulk PBMC T cells (not recorded which). This chain joins TRBV6-5 and TRBJ2-7; TCRdb reports TRBD2, a call that lacks DNA to check it against. This chain's CDR3 is CASSYSGVTSGPMKQYF.